These T cell receptor beta chains were read from a single sample in a study of blood T cells in healthy people across ages. TCRdb recomputed calls from the 5' RACE reads with MiXCR, one row per CDR3 protein. The sample carries hundreds of thousands of distinct CDR3 sequences, roughly 64% recorded once. Sample: blood. The receptor source for this set is a man aged 25 to 40 in good health. CDR3s include the opening cysteine and the closing phenylalanine or tryptophan. Each record gives: clone size, D gene, CDR3 length, V gene, J gene, CDR3 DNA, CDR3 protein. D genes are given only for firm matches. Clone size appears in some rows only: once, few, many, or a class for an expanded clone.

clone size: few; D gene: TRBD2; CDR3 length: 16; V gene: TRBV28; J gene: TRBJ2-1; CDR3 DNA: TGTGCCAGCAGTTTACTAGCGGGAGGCAAGTACAATGAGCAGTTCTTC; CDR3 protein: CASSLLAGGKYNEQFF
clone size: -; D gene: -; CDR3 length: 14; V gene: TRBV6-5; J gene: TRBJ2-7; CDR3 DNA: TGTGCCAGCAGTTACTCGGTAGGGTCCTACGAGCAGTACTTC; CDR3 protein: CASSYSVGSYEQYF
clone size: few; D gene: -; CDR3 length: 15; V gene: TRBV5-1; J gene: TRBJ2-5; CDR3 DNA: TGCGCCAGCAGTTTCCAGACAGCGAATCAAGAGACCCAGTACTTC; CDR3 protein: CASSFQTANQETQYF
clone size: -; D gene: TRBD1; CDR3 length: 16; V gene: TRBV20-1; J gene: TRBJ2-5; CDR3 DNA: TGCAGTGCTAGAGATTCGAGGACAGGAGGACCGGAGACCCAGTACTTC; CDR3 protein: CSARDSRTGGPETQYF
clone size: -; D gene: TRBD1; CDR3 length: 13; V gene: TRBV10-3; J gene: TRBJ2-2; CDR3 DNA: TGTGCCATCATGACAGGGGACACCGGGGAGCTGTTTTTT; CDR3 protein: CAIMTGDTGELFF
clone size: -; D gene: -; CDR3 length: 17; V gene: TRBV7-2; J gene: TRBJ2-5; CDR3 DNA: TGTGCCAGCAGCTTAGGGGAGACATCTCCGAGAGAGTGGACCCAGTACTTC; CDR3 protein: CASSLGETSPREWTQYF
clone size: few; D gene: -; CDR3 length: 16; V gene: TRBV7-9; J gene: TRBJ2-5; CDR3 DNA: TGTGCCAGCAGCTTAGGAGGTAGTTCTCCCTCGGGGGAGCAGTACTTC; CDR3 protein: CASSLGGSSPSGEQYF
clone size: -; D gene: -; CDR3 length: 13; V gene: TRBV30; J gene: TRBJ2-4; CDR3 DNA: TGTGCCTGGAGTGTAAACAGCTTGAACATTCAGTACTTC; CDR3 protein: CAWSVNSLNIQYF
clone size: few; D gene: -; CDR3 length: 13; V gene: TRBV7-9; J gene: TRBJ2-7; CDR3 DNA: TGTGCCAGCAGCTTTGGGACAAAGTACGAGCAGTACTTC; CDR3 protein: CASSFGTKYEQYF
clone size: -; D gene: -; CDR3 length: 14; V gene: TRBV4-1; J gene: TRBJ1-1; CDR3 DNA: TGCGCCAGCAGCCAACAAGGCGCGAACACTGAAGCTTTCTTT; CDR3 protein: CASSQQGANTEAFF
clone size: -; D gene: -; CDR3 length: 18; V gene: TRBV4-2; J gene: TRBJ2-3; CDR3 DNA: TGTGCCAGCAGCCAAGAGTTCAGTGGGGGGGCCACCACAGATACGCAGTATTTT; CDR3 protein: CASSQEFSGGATTDTQYF
clone size: few; D gene: TRBD2; CDR3 length: 16; V gene: TRBV3-1; J gene: TRBJ2-3; CDR3 DNA: TGTGCCAGCAGCCAAGAGGGCGGGGGGCCAACAGATACGCAGTATTTT; CDR3 protein: CASSQEGGGPTDTQYF
clone size: -; D gene: -; CDR3 length: 13; V gene: TRBV5-1; J gene: TRBJ2-1; CDR3 DNA: TGCGCCAGCAGCAACGCTGCGGGGCCTGAGCAGTTCTTC; CDR3 protein: CASSNAAGPEQFF
clone size: few; D gene: -; CDR3 length: 13; V gene: TRBV12-3/TRBV12-4; J gene: TRBJ1-2; CDR3 DNA: TGTGCCAGCGGCGGAACGACGGGAGGAGGCTACACCTTC; CDR3 protein: CASGGTTGGGYTF
clone size: -; D gene: -; CDR3 length: 13; V gene: TRBV6-2/TRBV6-3; J gene: TRBJ2-1; CDR3 DNA: TGTGCCACCTGGGGAGGCTCCTACAATGAGCAGTTCTTC; CDR3 protein: CATWGGSYNEQFF
clone size: -; D gene: -; CDR3 length: 17; V gene: TRBV7-6; J gene: TRBJ2-3; CDR3 DNA: TGTGCCAGCAGCTTAGGTTCCGCGACTAGTAGCGCAGATACGCAGTATTTT; CDR3 protein: CASSLGSATSSADTQYF
clone size: few; D gene: -; CDR3 length: 15; V gene: TRBV9; J gene: TRBJ2-5; CDR3 DNA: TGTGCCAGCAGCCCCCGGGACGGTTGGGGGGAGACCCAGTACTTC; CDR3 protein: CASSPRDGWGETQYF
clone size: -; D gene: -; CDR3 length: 12; V gene: TRBV11-3; J gene: TRBJ2-1; CDR3 DNA: TGTGCCAGCAGCCGTACCGCGTTGGAGCAGTTCTTC; CDR3 protein: CASSRTALEQFF
clone size: -; D gene: -; CDR3 length: 12; V gene: TRBV6-6; J gene: TRBJ2-7; CDR3 DNA: TGTGCCAGCAGTGCGAGCGTTTACGAGCAGTACTTC; CDR3 protein: CASSASVYEQYF
clone size: -; D gene: TRBD2; CDR3 length: 14; V gene: TRBV5-1; J gene: TRBJ2-1; CDR3 DNA: TGCGCCAGCATCGGGGGGGAGGCCCACAATGAGCAGTTCTTC; CDR3 protein: CASIGGEAHNEQFF
clone size: many; D gene: -; CDR3 length: 17; V gene: TRBV7-9; J gene: TRBJ2-3; CDR3 DNA: TGTGCCAGCAGCTTCGGGATTGTCGCCCCAGGGAAAGATACGCAGTATTTT; CDR3 protein: CASSFGIVAPGKDTQYF
clone size: few; D gene: -; CDR3 length: 16; V gene: TRBV25-1; J gene: TRBJ1-2; CDR3 DNA: TGTGCCAGCAGTGAATCGGGCCGAGAATTAATCTATGGCTACACCTTC; CDR3 protein: CASSESGRELIYGYTF
clone size: few; D gene: -; CDR3 length: 16; V gene: TRBV5-1; J gene: TRBJ2-7; CDR3 DNA: TGCGCCAGCAGCTTGGGCCCCTTCTCCCAGCCTTACGAGCAGTACTTC; CDR3 protein: CASSLGPFSQPYEQYF
clone size: -; D gene: -; CDR3 length: 16; V gene: TRBV6-1; J gene: TRBJ2-1; CDR3 DNA: TGTGCCAGCAGTCCCCTCAGGGGCGCGATAGTAAGTGAGCAGTTCTTC; CDR3 protein: CASSPLRGAIVSEQFF
clone size: -; D gene: TRBD1; CDR3 length: 15; V gene: TRBV7-9; J gene: TRBJ2-7; CDR3 DNA: TGTGCCAGCAGCGAAGAAGGACAGGGACACTACGAGCAGTACTTC; CDR3 protein: CASSEEGQGHYEQYF
clone size: -; D gene: TRBD1; CDR3 length: 15; V gene: TRBV6-1; J gene: TRBJ2-7; CDR3 DNA: TGTGCCAGCAGTCACGAGACAGGGAAGTCCTACGAGCAGTACTTC; CDR3 protein: CASSHETGKSYEQYF
clone size: -; D gene: -; CDR3 length: 13; V gene: TRBV9; J gene: TRBJ1-6; CDR3 DNA: TGTGCCAGCAGCGTAGGAGGAGATTCACCCCTCCACTTT; CDR3 protein: CASSVGGDSPLHF
clone size: -; D gene: -; CDR3 length: 15; V gene: TRBV12-3/TRBV12-4; J gene: TRBJ1-5; CDR3 DNA: TGTGCCAGCAGTGATTCCGGGACAAACAATCAGCCCCAGCATTTT; CDR3 protein: CASSDSGTNNQPQHF
clone size: -; D gene: -; CDR3 length: 15; V gene: TRBV20-1; J gene: TRBJ1-1; CDR3 DNA: TGCAGTGCTAGGGATGAGGTGGCGCCGAACACTGAAGCTTTCTTT; CDR3 protein: CSARDEVAPNTEAFF
clone size: -; D gene: TRBD2; CDR3 length: 16; V gene: TRBV7-2; J gene: TRBJ2-5; CDR3 DNA: TGTGCCAGCAGCTTCCAGACTAGCGGGAGATCGAGGGAGCAGTACTTC; CDR3 protein: CASSFQTSGRSREQYF
clone size: -; D gene: -; CDR3 length: 21; V gene: TRBV7-8; J gene: TRBJ2-1; CDR3 DNA: TGTGCCAGCAGCTTAACAACCTGGGGGAGGACGAGCCATTCCGACAGAAATGAGCAGTTCTTC; CDR3 protein: CASSLTTWGRTSHSDRNEQFF
clone size: -; D gene: TRBD1; CDR3 length: 16; V gene: TRBV27; J gene: TRBJ2-7; CDR3 DNA: TGTGCCAGCAGTTCCCTAGGGGGACAGAGCTCCTACGAGCAGTACTTC; CDR3 protein: CASSSLGGQSSYEQYF
clone size: -; D gene: TRBD2; CDR3 length: 16; V gene: TRBV20-1; J gene: TRBJ2-3; CDR3 DNA: TGCAGTGCCACTAGTGGTAGCGGGAGGGCCGCAGATACGCAGTATTTT; CDR3 protein: CSATSGSGRAADTQYF
clone size: -; D gene: -; CDR3 length: 15; V gene: TRBV5-1; J gene: TRBJ2-7; CDR3 DNA: TGCGACAGCAGCTTTGGTGCGGAGGGTTTCTACGAGCAGTACTTC; CDR3 protein: CDSSFGAEGFYEQYF
clone size: many; D gene: -; CDR3 length: 16; V gene: TRBV11-2; J gene: TRBJ2-3; CDR3 DNA: TGTGCCAGCAGCTTAGCTCTGGAGTTGGAATCGGATACGCAGTATTTT; CDR3 protein: CASSLALELESDTQYF
clone size: -; D gene: -; CDR3 length: 14; V gene: TRBV29-1; J gene: TRBJ1-2; CDR3 DNA: TGCAGCGTTGAAGATCAGACAGACTACCAGGGCTACACCTTC; CDR3 protein: CSVEDQTDYQGYTF
clone size: -; D gene: TRBD1; CDR3 length: 13; V gene: TRBV2; J gene: TRBJ1-4; CDR3 DNA: TGTGCCAGCACCAACGGACAGGTTGAAAAACTGTTTTTT; CDR3 protein: CASTNGQVEKLFF
clone size: -; D gene: TRBD2; CDR3 length: 15; V gene: TRBV12-3/TRBV12-4; J gene: TRBJ2-3; CDR3 DNA: TGTGCCAGCACCCCATCTAGCGGGGGAGCAGATACGCAGTATTTT; CDR3 protein: CASTPSSGGADTQYF
clone size: once; D gene: -; CDR3 length: 14; V gene: TRBV3-1; J gene: TRBJ2-7; CDR3 DNA: TGTGCCAGCAGCACCGAAGGGCTTACCTACGAGCAGTACTTC; CDR3 protein: CASSTEGLTYEQYF
clone size: few; D gene: TRBD1; CDR3 length: 14; V gene: TRBV5-1; J gene: TRBJ2-3; CDR3 DNA: TGCGCCAGCGGACAGGGGGCCCCCACAGATACGCAGTATTTT; CDR3 protein: CASGQGAPTDTQYF
clone size: -; D gene: -; CDR3 length: 13; V gene: TRBV28; J gene: TRBJ1-6; CDR3 DNA: TGTGCCAGCAGTTCGATTGAGAATTCACCCCTCCACTTT; CDR3 protein: CASSSIENSPLHF
clone size: -; D gene: -; CDR3 length: 15; V gene: TRBV7-9; J gene: TRBJ2-3; CDR3 DNA: TGTGCCAGCAGCCAAGTTTCCTCAGGGAGCGGTACGCAGTATTTT; CDR3 protein: CASSQVSSGSGTQYF
clone size: -; D gene: -; CDR3 length: 15; V gene: TRBV9; J gene: TRBJ1-3; CDR3 DNA: TGTGCCAGCAGCCCCCAGGGACGCTCTGGAAACACCATATATTTT; CDR3 protein: CASSPQGRSGNTIYF
clone size: few; D gene: TRBD1; CDR3 length: 14; V gene: TRBV7-9; J gene: TRBJ2-7; CDR3 DNA: TGTGCCAGCAGCCAGACGGGACAGTCCTACGAGCAGTACTTC; CDR3 protein: CASSQTGQSYEQYF
clone size: -; D gene: -; CDR3 length: 13; V gene: TRBV3-1; J gene: TRBJ2-3; CDR3 DNA: TGTGCCAGCAGCAGCCGAGGAGCAGATACGCAGTATTTT; CDR3 protein: CASSSRGADTQYF
clone size: -; D gene: -; CDR3 length: 17; V gene: TRBV20-1; J gene: TRBJ2-3; CDR3 DNA: TGCAGTGCTAGAGCAAGGTTAAGAAGCGGGCGCACAGATACGCAGTATTTT; CDR3 protein: CSARARLRSGRTDTQYF
clone size: -; D gene: -; CDR3 length: 14; V gene: TRBV5-1; J gene: TRBJ2-7; CDR3 DNA: TGCGCCAGCAGCGACGGGACACTTTCTAACGAGCAGTACTTC; CDR3 protein: CASSDGTLSNEQYF
clone size: -; D gene: -; CDR3 length: 11; V gene: TRBV12-3/TRBV12-4; J gene: TRBJ2-7; CDR3 DNA: TGTGCCAGCAGCTTTACGGGTGAGCAGTACTTC; CDR3 protein: CASSFTGEQYF
clone size: many; D gene: TRBD2; CDR3 length: 18; V gene: TRBV29-1; J gene: TRBJ2-3; CDR3 DNA: TGCAGCGTTGGAAAACTAGCGGGAACCCACCCGGGGTCAGATACGCAGTATTTT; CDR3 protein: CSVGKLAGTHPGSDTQYF
clone size: -; D gene: -; CDR3 length: 13; V gene: TRBV6-4; J gene: TRBJ2-3; CDR3 DNA: TGTGCCAGCAGTGCCCAACTAGCTGATGCGCAGTATTTT; CDR3 protein: CASSAQLADAQYF
clone size: -; D gene: -; CDR3 length: 15; V gene: TRBV7-2; J gene: TRBJ2-2; CDR3 DNA: TGTGCCAGCAGCTTAGTACAGGGAGGGGCCGGGGAGCTGTTTTTT; CDR3 protein: CASSLVQGGAGELFF
clone size: -; D gene: TRBD2; CDR3 length: 15; V gene: TRBV7-8; J gene: TRBJ2-7; CDR3 DNA: TGTGCCAGCAGCTTAGGGGCTAGCGGAAACTACGAGCAGTACTTC; CDR3 protein: CASSLGASGNYEQYF
clone size: -; D gene: -; CDR3 length: 15; V gene: TRBV9; J gene: TRBJ1-2; CDR3 DNA: TGTGCCAGCAGCGTAGCTGAGGGTCCCAACTATGGCTACACCTTC; CDR3 protein: CASSVAEGPNYGYTF
clone size: many; D gene: -; CDR3 length: 10; V gene: TRBV29-1; J gene: TRBJ2-5; CDR3 DNA: TGTCACCACGGCCAAGAGACCCAGTACTTC; CDR3 protein: CHHGQETQYF
clone size: few; D gene: TRBD1; CDR3 length: 17; V gene: TRBV7-2; J gene: TRBJ2-7; CDR3 DNA: TGTGCCAGCAGCTCAGCACCAGGACAGGGCGGGTCCTACGAGCAGTACTTC; CDR3 protein: CASSSAPGQGGSYEQYF
clone size: -; D gene: TRBD2; CDR3 length: 17; V gene: TRBV27; J gene: TRBJ2-1; CDR3 DNA: TGTGCCAGCAGTTTAGGACTAGCGGGAGGGCCCTACAATGAGCAGTTCTTC; CDR3 protein: CASSLGLAGGPYNEQFF
clone size: -; D gene: TRBD2; CDR3 length: 16; V gene: TRBV6-2/TRBV6-3; J gene: TRBJ2-2; CDR3 DNA: TGTGCCAGCAGCCTTACTAGCGGGAGGGGCACCGGGGAGCTGTTTTTT; CDR3 protein: CASSLTSGRGTGELFF